The 3 T cell receptor beta chains listed next were all sequenced from one sample in a study of shared T cell receptors in the human thymus. Repertoires were generated with immunoSEQ multiplex PCR, while TCRdb's copy carries only in-frame clones and drops some. The sample includes 540,000 or so clones, about 80% of them seen just once. The sample was also linked to a second study, of human thymus T cells.

The specimen was thymocytes. The source is a boy under three years old with a congenital heart defect.

V gene TRBV23-1 combines with J gene TRBJ2-1, with 10 nucleotides matching TRBD1. TRBV23-1 is an ORF, and what it does is uncertain. J lost 6 bases, V lost 4 bases, and 12 bases had no gene match. There are 17 residues in the CDR3. The CDR3 bases are TGCGCCAGCAGTCGACATACCGGGACAGGGGCGGGCAATGAGCAGTTCTTC. Its translation: CASSRHTGTGAGNEQFF.

V usage is TRBV6-5 and J usage is TRBJ2-1; tentative D call: TRBD2 (5 bases). Germline V gene data show CDR1 as MNHEY and CDR2 as SVGAGI. The length of the CDR3 is 15 residues. The V end was cut by 5 bases, the J end by 0 bases, with 11 bases between. DNA for the CDR3: TGTGCCAGCAGTAGCTCTAGCTTCTCCTACAATGAGCAGTTCTTC. Amino acid sequence: CASSSSSFSYNEQFF.

The chain is built from TRBV9 and TRBJ2-5; 8 nucleotides line up with TRBD1. The CDR3 has 15 amino acids. The ends lost 4 bases at V and 11 bases at J; junction bases unmatched: 16. CDR1 and CDR2 (germline): SGDLS, YYNGEE. CDR3 in DNA: TGTGCCAGCAGCCCTCGACAGGGGAGTCCACGGGAGCAGTACTTC. This encodes CASSPRQGSPREQYF.